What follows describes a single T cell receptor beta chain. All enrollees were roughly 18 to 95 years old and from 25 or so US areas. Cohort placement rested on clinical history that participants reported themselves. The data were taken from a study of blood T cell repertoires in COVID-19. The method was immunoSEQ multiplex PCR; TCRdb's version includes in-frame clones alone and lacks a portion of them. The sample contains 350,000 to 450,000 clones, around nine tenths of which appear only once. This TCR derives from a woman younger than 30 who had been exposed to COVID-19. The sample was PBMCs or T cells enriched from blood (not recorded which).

CDR3 DNA: TGCGCCAGCAGCTTGGTACCGGGACAGGGAACCTACGAGCAGTACTTC. This codes for CASSLVPGQGTYEQYF. The V call is TRBV5-1, the J call TRBJ2-7; 9 nucleotides match TRBD1. This CDR3 spans 16 amino acids. CDR1 is SGHRS, CDR2 YFSETQ, per germline. The ends lost 0 bases at V and 2 bases at J; junction bases unmatched: 6.